This T cell receptor (beta chain) emerged from a study of T cells in Graves' hyperthyroidism and ophthalmopathy. Whole-study context: At initial diagnosis, before any treatment had begun, peripheral blood was obtained.

RNA transcripts gave rise to amplified TCR beta CDR3 regions. HTBI primers drove first-round RT-PCR of the TCR CDR3. TCRdb ran MiXCR on the multiplex PCR reads and lists one entry per CDR3 protein. Of 700,000 to 850,000 distinct CDR3 sequences listed, approximately 36% are singletons. V shed 7 bases and J shed 5 bases, with 12 bases lying between them. From germline, CDR1 is SGHDT and CDR2 YYEEEE. There are 13 residues in the CDR3. The chain carries TRBV5-6 and TRBJ2-2; no definite D call. The sequencing input was blood. The sequence came from a woman aged 40-49 years with Graves' hyperthyroidism. Here the CDR3 reads CASAPTETGELFF. CDR3 DNA sequence: TGTGCCAGCGCACCCACAGAGACCGGGGAGCTGTTTTTT. The full variable domain, its missing parts supplied by reference TRBV5-6 and TRBJ2-2, is DAGVTQSPTHLIKTRGQQVTLRCSPKSGHDTVSWYQQALGQGPQFIFQYYEEEERQRGNFPDRFSGHQFPNYSSELNVNALLLGDSALYLCASAPTETGELFFGEGSRLTVL.